The clone carrying this T cell receptor beta chain was seen once. The antigen remains unidentified. Patients were excluded because of uncontrolled infection, other autoimmune disease, pregnancy or lactation. Used for diagnoses were clinical symptoms, serum thyroxine and TRAb, thyroid ultrasound and orbital computed tomography. Fresh peripheral blood, around 10 ml of it, supplied the PBMCs. The V end was cut by 7 bases, the J end by 1 base, with 7 bases between. This CDR3 region has 11 residues. Germline values: CDR1 DFQATT, CDR2 SNEGSKA (reference sequence). RNA transcripts gave rise to amplified TCR beta CDR3 regions. First-round RT-PCR targeting the TCR CDR3 was performed with the HTBI primer set. One entry per CDR3 protein results from TCRdb running MiXCR on the multiplex PCR reads. The table has about 840,000 distinct CDR3 sequences, over 35% seen once. The entry originates in a study of T cells in Graves' hyperthyroidism and ophthalmopathy.

Study outcomes and limitations: Most clonotypes expanded in the thyroid (above 0.001) were also present in blood.

This TCR was sampled from a man in his late teens or twenties with Graves' hyperthyroidism. This chain joins TRBV20-1 and TRBJ1-1; D unresolved. Sequencing was carried out using blood. The CDR3, as DNA: TGCAGTGATCAGGCGAACACTGAAGCTTTCTTT. Amino acid sequence: CSDQANTEAFF.